Listed below are T cell receptor beta chains from one sample, sequenced in a study of T cells after yellow fever vaccination. Via MiXCR, TCRdb re-called the 5' RACE reads, giving one row per CDR3 protein. The sample includes roughly 260,000 distinct CDR3 sequences, around 13% seen only once; the top ten take around 0.55%. Sequencing used CD4+ T cells sorted from PBMCs, obtained 45 days after the yellow fever booster vaccination. The receptors were sampled from a man between 25 and 39 years old who received the YFV17D yellow fever vaccine. CDR3s leave out the opening cysteine and the closing phenylalanine or tryptophan. Fields, in order: D gene, CDR3 length, V gene, J gene, CDR3 protein. The D gene is left open where the match is weak.

TRBD2	18	TRBV10-3	TRBJ2-7	AISETPGLAGGGSVHEQY
TRBD2	13	TRBV20-1	TRBJ2-5	SARSGLVGGETQY
.	13	TRBV27	TRBJ2-1	ASSEPTGPKNEQF
.	12	TRBV5-4	TRBJ2-7	ASSDDSRGYEQY
.	9	TRBV29-1	TRBJ2-4	SVGDSHIQY
.	12	TRBV11-3	TRBJ2-1	ASSLESKRNEQF
TRBD2	13	TRBV7-2	TRBJ2-2	ASSGSSGHTGELF
.	10	TRBV5-4	TRBJ2-5	ASSPDAGLTY
TRBD2	13	TRBV18	TRBJ2-3	ASSPPAGGTDTQY
TRBD2	13	TRBV5-1	TRBJ2-1	ASSLQTSGSDEQF
.	11	TRBV6-1	TRBJ2-7	ASSVGGSYEQY
TRBD2	10	TRBV2	TRBJ2-3	ASSGLATTQY
TRBD2	14	TRBV7-9	TRBJ2-1	ASSRAGGLSYNEQF
.	13	TRBV5-4	TRBJ2-2	ASSSTRSPTGELF
TRBD1	12	TRBV18	TRBJ2-3	ASSDLRGTDTQY
.	12	TRBV20-1	TRBJ2-1	SARGTPGDNEQF
TRBD2	14	TRBV29-1	TRBJ2-1	SVRTSGRPPGNEQF
TRBD1	18	TRBV11-2	TRBJ2-2	ASSTRRTGGLVGNTGELF
.	12	TRBV27	TRBJ1-1	ASSSRGGGTEAF
.	13	TRBV15	TRBJ2-7	ATSRGSDYLYEQY
.	13	TRBV3-1	TRBJ1-3	ASSQDGLGGNTIY
TRBD1	13	TRBV24-1	TRBJ2-3	ATRPGQGSGDTQY
.	10	TRBV24-1	TRBJ2-2	ATRTSTGELF
.	12	TRBV6-1	TRBJ2-7	ASRDTGSHYEQY
TRBD1	12	TRBV4-1	TRBJ2-1	ASSIGTGDGKQF
.	12	TRBV5-1	TRBJ1-5	ASSLVVGDQPQH
TRBD1	16	TRBV5-1	TRBJ2-7	ASSSARRDGTGGYEQY
TRBD2	15	TRBV5-1	TRBJ2-3	ASSLGLAGESGDTQY
.	12	TRBV28	TRBJ2-5	ASSPRWRGETQY
TRBD1	12	TRBV28	TRBJ2-5	ASSSLQGAETQY
.	10	TRBV18	TRBJ1-6	ASSPDSSPLH
.	12	TRBV21-1	TRBJ2-7	AISLGEGIYEQY
.	12	TRBV19	TRBJ2-1	ASMTMMPSNEQF
.	12	TRBV28	TRBJ2-2	ASSQTDYTGELF
.	9	TRBV7-2	TRBJ2-3	ASRSTDTQY
.	14	TRBV20-1	TRBJ2-1	SARASAGSSYNEQF
.	12	TRBV12-3/TRBV12-4	TRBJ2-3	ASSLNSAADTQY
.	12	TRBV29-1	TRBJ2-6	SARGLSGANVLT
.	9	TRBV29-1	TRBJ2-7	SVEDSYEKY
.	12	TRBV20-1	TRBJ2-7	SALASGHSYEQY
.	10	TRBV29-1	TRBJ2-5	SGRDPGETQY
.	14	TRBV20-1	TRBJ2-1	TWVRADSSSYNEQF
.	11	TRBV20-1	TRBJ2-5	SARGVGPETQY
.	9	TRBV20-1	TRBJ1-4	SAIRVGKLF
.	12	TRBV5-6	TRBJ2-5	ASSEGPRLETQY
.	9	TRBV29-1	TRBJ1-2	SVEQVYGYT
TRBD2	14	TRBV25-1	TRBJ2-1	ASSEYTGRAHNEQF
TRBD1	13	TRBV5-4	TRBJ2-1	ASSPLRDSNNEQF
.	9	TRBV7-9	TRBJ2-7	ASSATYEQY
.	13	TRBV7-2	TRBJ2-2	ASSLAVTNTGELF
.	13	TRBV18	TRBJ2-3	ASSPGTISTDTQY
.	10	TRBV7-9	TRBJ2-7	ASSSPAYEQY
TRBD2	14	TRBV5-1	TRBJ2-3	ASSFRTSGRSDTQY